The 30 T cell receptor beta chains below were found in one sample sequenced in a study of shared clonotypes between healthy human individuals. Only in-frame clones appear in the TCRdb table, and some are missing; sequencing was by immunoSEQ multiplex PCR. The table has 800,000 to 950,000 clones, roughly 96% seen once; the top ten hold around 0.25%. Naive CD8 cells, CD45RO-negative and positively selected for CCR7, excluded terminally differentiated effector memory CD45RA+ cells. The sequencing sample was made of naive CD8+ T cells sorted from blood. All receptors come from a man aged 25 to 40 in good health.

J is TRBJ2-7 and V is TRBV5-6; TRBD1 matches at 7 bases. The V and J ends lost 0 bases and 5 bases, in that order; junction bases with no gene match: 5. The CDR3 is made up of 14 amino acids. CDR1 and CDR2 from the germline V gene are SGHDT and YYEEEE. CDR3 in amino acids: CASSLAGGVDEQYF. Here the CDR3 DNA reads TGTGCCAGCAGCTTGGCAGGGGGTGTCGACGAGCAGTACTTC.

The rearrangement links TRBV9 to TRBJ2-3; 7 nucleotides line up with TRBD2. The length of the CDR3 is 16 residues. Germline CDR1 is SGDLS and CDR2 is YYNGEE. Losses at the gene ends were 3 bases for V and 2 bases for J; bases not matched to a gene: 9. The CDR3 loop is CASSDSAGTYTDTQYF. In DNA form, the CDR3 reads TGTGCCAGCAGCGACTCAGCGGGAACTTACACAGATACGCAGTATTTT.

The chain is built from TRBV13 and TRBJ2-4, with 7 nucleotides matching TRBD2. In germline, CDR1 is PRHDT, CDR2 FYEKMQ (reference sequence). V was clipped by 4 bases and J by 8 bases; unmatched bases: 11. This CDR3 has 15 amino acids. CDR3 nucleotides: TGTGCCAGCAGCTGGGGGGGTGCGCCCGTGGACATTCAGTACTTC. Amino acids: CASSWGGAPVDIQYF.

The chain is built from TRBV6-1 and TRBJ2-4; unclear D gene. Between the trimmed V and J ends, which lost 2 bases and 11 bases, there was a span of 19 bases. Germline CDR1 MNHNS, CDR2 SASEGT. The CDR3 is 15 residues long. The CDR3 sequence: CASSEYFFSMDVQYF. DNA for the CDR3: TGTGCCAGCAGTGAATATTTTTTCTCAATGGATGTTCAGTACTTC.

This clone was found once. The CDR3 sequence is CASSATGGVVNEQFF. As DNA, the CDR3 is TGTGCCAGCAGTGCGACAGGGGGGGTAGTGAATGAGCAGTTCTTC. The V gene is TRBV6-1, the J gene TRBJ2-1; 9 nucleotides line up with TRBD1. This CDR3 is 15 amino acids long. J lost 7 bases, V lost 4 bases, and 8 bases had no gene match. Germline-derived CDR1 and CDR2 are MNHNS and SASEGT.

A word on this clone: One end of the junction does not line up with germline, which may come from a read error. The chain carries TRBV15 and TRBJ2-1; D call uncertain. CDR3 length equals 14 residues. Germline values: CDR1 LNHNV, CDR2 YYDKDF (reference sequence). Here the CDR3 reads CATSGEPSYNEQFF. CDR3 DNA sequence: TGTGCCACCAGCGGAGAACCCTCCTACAATGAGCAGTTCTTC.

This clone was detected only once. The chain uses TRBV4-3 and TRBJ1-2; 9 nucleotides line up with TRBD1. V lost 2 bases to trimming and J lost 6 bases; unmatched junction nucleotides: 7. In germline, CDR1 is LGHNA, CDR2 YSLEER. This CDR3 has 15 residues. The chain's CDR3 is CASSQSDRGFDGYTF. As DNA, the CDR3 is TGCGCCAGCAGCCAATCCGACAGGGGGTTTGATGGCTACACCTTC.

The V gene is TRBV11-2, the J gene TRBJ1-1, with 8 positions matching TRBD1. Germline V lookup: CDR1 SGHAT, CDR2 FQNNGV. Unmatched junction bases numbered 7, after V lost 5 bases and J lost 5 bases. The CDR3 extends over 14 amino acids. CDR3 loop: CASSLRQGRTEAFF. The CDR3 DNA reads as TGTGCCAGCAGCCTTCGACAGGGGAGAACTGAAGCTTTCTTT.

The chain carries TRBV7-7 and TRBJ2-3; no clear D gene. Germline CDR1 and CDR2: SSHAT and FNYEAQ (reference sequence). The V end was cut by 1 base, the J end by 5 bases, with 7 bases between. This CDR3 has 13 amino acids. CDR3 amino acids: CASSLVPEDTQYF. The DNA for the CDR3 is TGTGCCAGCAGCTTAGTCCCGGAAGATACGCAGTATTTT.

This chain connects TRBV29-1 to TRBJ2-1; D is perhaps TRBD2 (6 bases). This CDR3 region has 12 residues. Between the trimmed V and J ends, which lost 0 bases and 10 bases, there was a span of 10 bases. Germline V CDR1 and CDR2: SQVTM, ANQGSEA. The CDR3 is CSVEDNRGEQFF. The CDR3 DNA sequence: TGCAGCGTTGAAGATAACCGGGGGGAGCAGTTCTTC.

The chain employs TRBV7-9 and TRBJ1-4, with unresolved D. Germline V gene sequence: CDR1 SEHNR, CDR2 FQNEAQ (reference sequence). The CDR3 has 16 residues. The germline V and J ends were trimmed by 0 bases and 5 bases, with 13 bases remaining between them. The CDR3 sequence is CASSLASREKNEKLFF. In nucleotides, the CDR3 is TGTGCCAGCAGCTTAGCTTCTAGGGAAAAGAATGAAAAACTGTTTTTT.

This chain links TRBV25-1 with TRBJ2-7; perhaps TRBD1 as D (6 bases). The CDR3 totals 14 residues. Germline assignment: CDR1 MGHDK and CDR2 SYGVNS. V lost 0 bases, J lost 6 bases, and 12 bases lay in between. The CDR3 DNA follows: TGTGCCAGCAGTGAATATAATCCAGGGGCCGAGCAGTACTTC. Its protein product is CASSEYNPGAEQYF.

J is TRBJ2-1 and V is TRBV2; 12 bases are shared with TRBD2. J gave up 8 bases and V 9 bases, and 11 bases lay outside the gene matches. In germline, CDR1 is SNHLY, CDR2 FYNNEI. CDR3 length equals 15 residues. The CDR3 coding sequence is TGTGCCAGTCCCCTACTAGCGGGAGGCACGGATGAGCAGTTCTTC. It specifies CASPLLAGGTDEQFF.

The chain combines TRBV30 with TRBJ2-1; D not certain. CDR3 size: 13 residues. Trimming shortened V by 0 bases and J by 0 bases, and 3 bases separated the two germline ends. The V gene's germline CDR1 is GTSNPN and CDR2 SVGIG (reference sequence). CDR3 amino acids: CAWSVDSYNEQFF. In DNA, the CDR3 is TGTGCCTGGAGTGTGGACTCCTACAATGAGCAGTTCTTC.

The chain combines TRBV2 with TRBJ2-2; D gene unclear. The CDR3 is 13 amino acids. Germline V lookup: CDR1 SNHLY, CDR2 FYNNEI. Trimming cost V 6 bases and J 5 bases, with 10 bases left between them. The CDR3 reads CASRVTTTGELFF. The CDR3 coding sequence is TGTGCCAGCAGGGTTACTACTACCGGGGAGCTGTTTTTT.

The rearrangement uses TRBV7-9 and TRBJ2-1; TRBD2 agrees at 8 bases. Germline values: CDR1 SEHNR, CDR2 FQNEAQ (reference sequence). V lost 7 bases to trimming and J lost 6 bases; unmatched junction nucleotides: 5. CDR3 length: 13 residues. CDR3 amino acids: CASTRGGSNEQFF. CDR3 DNA sequence: TGTGCCAGCACACGGGGGGGAAGCAATGAGCAGTTCTTC.

V is TRBV6-5 and J is TRBJ2-1; maybe TRBD1 (7 bases). The germline CDR1 and CDR2 sequences are MNHEY and SVGAGI. The CDR3 loop spans 16 amino acids. Trimming shortened V by 3 bases and J by 0 bases, and 12 bases separated the two germline ends. This CDR3 is CASSYFQGGSYNEQFF. For the CDR3, the DNA is TGTGCCAGCAGTTATTTCCAGGGGGGCTCCTACAATGAGCAGTTCTTC.

V usage is TRBV23-1 and J usage is TRBJ1-1; 8 nucleotides line up with TRBD1. TRBV23-1 is an open reading frame whose function is uncertain. After removal of 3 bases from V and 0 bases from J, the junction contained 6 bases not matched to a gene. The CDR3 has 16 amino acids. CDR3 sequence (DNA): TGCGCCAGCAGTCACGGACAGACAGGGGTGAACACTGAAGCTTTCTTT. Amino acids: CASSHGQTGVNTEAFF.

The chain joins TRBV7-9 to TRBJ2-7; a weak D match, TRBD1 (6 bases). V was shortened by 1 base and J by 4 bases, with 17 bases between the two germline ends. Germline CDR1 and CDR2: SEHNR and FQNEAQ (reference sequence). The CDR3 is 16 amino acids. This CDR3 is CASSLGPSQGLYEQYF. The CDR3, as DNA: TGTGCCAGCAGCTTAGGTCCGAGTCAGGGGTTATACGAGCAGTACTTC.

The chain recombines TRBV9 with TRBJ2-5, with D maybe TRBD2 (6 bases). CDR3 length: 12 amino acids. Germline CDR1 SGDLS, CDR2 YYNGEE. V shed 0 bases and J shed 10 bases, with 10 bases lying between them. CDR3 nucleotides: TGTGCCAGCAGCGTAGGATCCGGGGGCCAGTACTTC. Translating gives CASSVGSGGQYF.

The rearrangement uses TRBV28 and TRBJ2-5; D remains unclear. There are 18 residues in the CDR3. V lost 10 bases and J 2 bases, leaving 29 bases between the germline ends. CDR1 MDHEN and CDR2 SYDVKM come from the germline V gene. The CDR3 coding sequence is TGTGCCACGTTAGGTGCCACCCAGTTTAATGGGCCTCAAGAGACCCAGTACTTC. Translating gives CATLGATQFNGPQETQYF. The full variable domain, rest sourced from reference TRBV28 and TRBJ2-5, is DVKVTQSSRYLVKRTGEKVFLECVQDMDHENMFWYRQDPGLGLRLIYFSYDVKMKEKGDIPEGYSVSREKKERFSLILESASTNQTSMYLCATLGATQFNGPQETQYFGPGTRLLVL.

The chain couples TRBV6-6 to TRBJ2-7; D is ambiguous. V dropped 0 bases and J dropped 7 bases, with 4 bases sitting between them. CDR1 MNHNY and CDR2 SVGAGI come from the germline V gene (reference sequence). This CDR3 contains 11 residues. The CDR3 here is CASSYSLEQYF. The CDR3 DNA reads TGTGCCAGCAGTTACTCCCTAGAGCAGTACTTC.

The V call is TRBV28, the J call TRBJ1-5, with 10 bases aligning to TRBD1. The V segment lost 6 bases and the J segment 3 bases; nucleotides outside the gene matches: 5. The germline V gene encodes CDR1 MDHEN and CDR2 SYDVKM. The CDR3 runs 15 residues. The CDR3, as DNA: TGTGCCAGCAGCCCCGGGACAGGGGTCAATCAGCCCCAGCATTTT. Residues: CASSPGTGVNQPQHF.

The rearrangement uses TRBV27 and TRBJ2-2, with 9 bases that match TRBD2. This CDR3 region has 17 residues. The junction had 12 bases not matched to a gene; V was cut back by 10 bases and J by 0 bases. Germline CDR1 reads MNHEY; CDR2 reads SMNVEV (reference sequence). CDR3 sequence reads: CATFSGRGLTNTGELFF. CDR3 nucleotides: TGTGCCACCTTTAGCGGGAGAGGCCTGACGAACACCGGGGAGCTGTTTTTT.

The chain carries TRBV27 and TRBJ2-3; 7 bases are a match to TRBD2. The CDR3 loop spans 15 amino acids. The germline CDR1 and CDR2 sequences are MNHEY and SMNVEV (reference sequence). V lost 6 bases, J lost 2 bases, and 8 bases stayed unmatched. CDR3 loop: CASSSRTSFTDTQYF. The CDR3 DNA reads as TGTGCCAGCAGCTCTCGGACTAGTTTCACAGATACGCAGTATTTT.

The CDR3 sequence: CASQYRDYADTQYF. CDR3 bases: TGTGCCAGCCAATACCGGGACTATGCAGATACGCAGTATTTT. The V gene is TRBV9, the J gene TRBJ2-3; 7 bases map to TRBD2. The CDR3 loop spans 14 amino acids. With V trimmed by 7 bases and J by 4 bases, 9 bases remained unmatched. Germline CDR1 SGDLS, CDR2 YYNGEE. Variable domain in full (rest from reference TRBV9 and TRBJ2-3): DSGVTQTPKHLITATGQRVTLRCSPRSGDLSVYWYQQSLDQGLQFLIQYYNGEERAKGNILERFSAQQFPDLHSELNLSSLELGDSALYFCASQYRDYADTQYFGPGTRLTVL.

The V call is TRBV7-9, the J call TRBJ2-1; D unresolved. The CDR3 has 13 residues. Germline V gene sequence: CDR1 SEHNR, CDR2 FQNEAQ (reference sequence). V lost 2 bases, J lost 5 bases, and 7 bases lay in between. The CDR3 loop reads CASSLLGNNEQFF. The CDR3 coding sequence is TGTGCCAGCAGCTTATTGGGGAACAATGAGCAGTTCTTC.

In its sample, this clone was seen once. J is TRBJ2-7 and V is TRBV14; D remains unclear. The CDR3 runs to 14 residues. Per the germline V gene, CDR1 is SGHDN and CDR2 is FVKESK. The ends were cut back, 4 bases at V and 2 bases at J, with 12 bases in the middle. The CDR3 nucleotides are TGTGCCAGCAGCCTGTGGGAAAACCCCTACGAGCAGTACTTC. Its protein product is CASSLWENPYEQYF.

The rearrangement links TRBV11-3 to TRBJ2-7; TRBD1 matches 7 bases. The V and J ends lost 5 bases and 2 bases, in that order; junction bases with no gene match: 12. There are 16 residues in the CDR3. CDR1 SGHNT and CDR2 YENEEA come from the germline V gene. CDR3 sequence: CASSIGGGQRPYEQYF. The CDR3 DNA sequence: TGTGCCAGCAGCATAGGGGGCGGACAGCGACCCTACGAGCAGTACTTC. The whole variable domain, remainder taken from reference TRBV11-3 and TRBJ2-7, is EAGVVQSPRYKIIEKKQPVAFWCNPISGHNTLYWYLQNLGQGPELLIRYENEEAVDDSQLPKDRFSAERLKGVDSTLKIQPAELGDSAVYLCASSIGGGQRPYEQYFGPGTRLTVT.

The chain couples TRBV19 to TRBJ2-2; a possible D gene is TRBD2 (6 bases). This CDR3 has 16 amino acids. V lost 7 bases to trimming and J lost 0 bases, with 15 bases between them. CDR1 is LNHDA and CDR2 is SQIVND in the germline V gene (reference sequence). In DNA, the CDR3 is TGTGCCAGTAAGGCGTGGGAGGACCCGAACACCGGGGAGCTGTTTTTT. Protein sequence: CASKAWEDPNTGELFF.